Listed below are T cell receptor beta chains from one sample, sequenced in a study of T cell repertoires in cytomegalovirus infection. These receptors have no known antigen. Via MiXCR, TCRdb re-called the reads, giving one row per CDR3 protein. Counted here are 140,000 to 150,000 distinct CDR3 sequences, around 32% occurring once; the ten biggest clones make up roughly 51%. This specimen was CD8+ T cells from cultured PBMCs, taken from culture after CMV antigen stimulation. The receptors were gathered from a human donor in good health (CMV status not recorded). Some clones in this sample may be carry-over from other donors' samples. Both conserved end residues are part of each CDR3. Fields, in order: D gene, V gene, clone size, J gene, CDR3 protein, CDR3 DNA. D genes are given only for firm matches. Clone size is given for some rows only: seen once, a few or many times, or a class if the clone is expanded.

>TRBD2|TRBV11-2|few|TRBJ2-1
CASSLRRGGNEQFF
TGTGCCAGCAGCTTGCGGCGGGGGGGTAATGAGCAGTTCTTC
>.|TRBV2|.|TRBJ1-1
CASRREGNTEAFF
TGTGCCAGCAGGAGGGAGGGGAACACTGAAGCTTTCTTT
>.|TRBV6-2/TRBV6-3|.|TRBJ2-2
CASSLRGAATGELFF
TGTGCCAGCTCCCTCCGGGGGGCGGCCACCGGGGAGCTGTTTTTT
>.|TRBV7-6|.|TRBJ2-5
CASSLRFQETQYF
TGTGCCAGCAGCTTAAGATTCCAAGAGACCCAGTACTTC
>TRBD1|TRBV5-4|many|TRBJ2-5
CASSNPGQGRETQYF
TGTGCCAGCAGTAATCCGGGACAGGGGAGGGAGACCCAGTACTTC
>.|TRBV11-1|.|TRBJ2-3
CASSPRFTDTQYF
TGTGCCAGCAGCCCCAGATTCACAGATACGCAGTATTTT
>.|TRBV2|few|TRBJ1-1
CASRSGPEAFF
TGTGCCAGCAGGTCCGGCCCTGAAGCTTTCTTT
>.|TRBV24-1|.|TRBJ2-1
CATSDSYEQFF
TGTGCCACCAGTGATTCTTATGAGCAGTTCTTC
>.|TRBV5-3|.|TRBJ2-2
CASSFSYSRTTAGELFF
TGTGCCAGCAGCTTTTCTTACTCGAGAACTACCGCCGGGGAGCTGTTTTTT
>TRBD2|TRBV28|.|TRBJ2-5
CASSFPLSKLAGDPGETQYF
TGTGCCAGCAGTTTTCCCCTCTCGAAACTAGCGGGGGACCCGGGAGAGACCCAGTACTTC
>TRBD2|TRBV7-8|.|TRBJ2-3
CASSLVAGGRTDTQYF
TGTGCCAGCAGCTTAGTGGCGGGGGGTCGCACAGATACGCAGTATTTT
>TRBD1|TRBV25-1|.|TRBJ1-2
CASSEWDRARGYTF
TGTGCCAGCAGTGAATGGGACAGGGCGAGAGGCTACACCTTC
>.|TRBV10-3|.|TRBJ2-7
CAISESGNYEQYF
TGTGCCATCAGTGAGTCAGGCAACTACGAGCAGTACTTC
>.|TRBV10-3|many|TRBJ2-1
CAVSRGDEQFF
TGTGCCGTGAGCAGGGGTGATGAGCAGTTCTTC
>TRBD1|TRBV10-3|.|TRBJ2-5
CAISEMTGVQETQYF
TGTGCCATCAGTGAGATGACAGGGGTCCAAGAGACCCAGTACTTC
>.|TRBV7-9|few|TRBJ1-4
CASSLRGSGLKLFF
TGTGCCAGCAGCTTAAGAGGGTCAGGGTTGAAACTGTTTTTT
>.|TRBV7-2|few|TRBJ1-3
CASSQSGGAGNTIYF
TGTGCCAGCAGCCAGAGCGGTGGGGCTGGAAACACCATATATTTT
>.|TRBV19|few|TRBJ1-1
CASSIYRDTEAFF
TGTGCCAGTAGTATCTACAGGGACACTGAAGCTTTCTTT
>.|TRBV12-3/TRBV12-4|many|TRBJ2-1
CASTLSLPIHRLLWRAEQFF
TGTGCCAGCACCCTTAGTTTACCGATCCACAGACTTCTGTGGCGGGCTGAGCAGTTCTTC
>.|TRBV6-6|few|TRBJ2-5
CASSLRPGWEETQYF
TGTGCCAGCAGTTTGAGGCCCGGATGGGAAGAGACCCAGTACTTC
>TRBD1|TRBV7-9|few|TRBJ2-2
CASSLAGGHGELFF
TGTGCCAGCAGCCTTGCAGGGGGCCACGGGGAGCTGTTTTTT
>.|TRBV28|.|TRBJ1-5
CASRRRLGNQPQHF
TGTGCCAGCAGACGGCGGTTGGGCAATCAGCCCCAGCATTTT
>TRBD1|TRBV2|many|TRBJ2-7
CASSRGQGMEEQYF
TGTGCCAGCAGTAGGGGACAGGGGATGGAGGAGCAGTACTTC
>.|TRBV24-1|.|TRBJ2-5
CATSDLLSGTQYF
TGTGCCACCAGTGATTTGCTCTCCGGGACCCAGTACTTC
>.|TRBV28|.|TRBJ1-1
CASMNAGNTEAFF
TGTGCCAGCATGAATGCAGGGAACACTGAAGCTTTCTTT
>.|TRBV27|few|TRBJ1-1
CASSHSGTTYEAFF
TGTGCCAGCAGTCATTCCGGGACAACCTATGAAGCTTTCTTT
>TRBD1|TRBV7-2|.|TRBJ2-7
CASSSYRGASPYEQYF
TGTGCCAGCAGCTCCTACAGGGGCGCCTCCCCCTACGAGCAGTACTTC
>.|TRBV11-2|.|TRBJ2-1
CASSPRRWDEQFF
TGTGCCAGCAGCCCACGGAGGTGGGATGAGCAGTTCTTC
>.|TRBV19|.|TRBJ1-1
CASSMSRNTEAFF
TGTGCCAGTAGTATGTCCAGGAACACTGAAGCTTTCTTT
>.|TRBV18|many|TRBJ1-5
CASSVLRGNQPQHF
TGTGCCAGCTCCGTCTTAAGGGGCAATCAGCCCCAGCATTTT
>.|TRBV7-6|.|TRBJ1-1
CASSLGSGRRETEAFF
TGTGCCAGCAGCTTAGGCTCGGGACGGAGGGAGACTGAAGCTTTCTTT
>.|TRBV7-8|few|TRBJ1-1
CASSLGSGGASEAFF
TGTGCCAGCAGCTTAGGTTCGGGGGGCGCTTCGGAAGCTTTCTTT
>.|TRBV7-6|few|TRBJ1-1
CASSPGTPNGNTEAFF
TGTGCCAGCAGCCCCGGGACACCGAACGGGAACACTGAAGCTTTCTTT
>.|TRBV6-6|few|TRBJ2-5
CASSYSSRGSGETQYF
TGTGCCAGCAGTTACAGTTCTCGGGGTTCGGGAGAGACCCAGTACTTC
>TRBD1|TRBV27|few|TRBJ2-7
CASSLTGGDYEQYF
TGTGCCAGCAGTCTGACAGGGGGGGACTACGAGCAGTACTTC
>.|TRBV20-1|.|TRBJ2-7
CSAIPVMVTAYEQYF
TGCAGTGCTATTCCGGTCATGGTAACGGCCTACGAGCAGTACTTC
>TRBD2|TRBV12-3/TRBV12-4|.|TRBJ2-5
CASSLAGGFQETQYF
TGTGCCAGCAGTCTAGCGGGGGGGTTCCAAGAGACCCAGTACTTC
>.|TRBV7-3|.|TRBJ2-5
CASSSMQETQYF
TGTGCCAGCTCTAGTATGCAAGAGACCCAGTACTTC
>.|TRBV2|.|TRBJ2-7
CASSEGPRQGLYEQYF
TGTGCCAGCAGTGAAGGCCCCCGACAGGGACTCTACGAGCAGTACTTC
>TRBD1|TRBV27|many|TRBJ2-1
CASSWNSQGAGEQFF
TGTGCCAGCAGTTGGAATTCTCAGGGGGCGGGTGAGCAGTTCTTC
>.|TRBV12-3/TRBV12-4|.|TRBJ2-1
CASSHPRIPGHQIINEQFF
TGTGCCAGCAGTCATCCCCGCATCCCGGGACACCAAATTATCAATGAGCAGTTCTTC
>.|TRBV19|.|TRBJ2-1
CASSIDMYNEQFF
TGTGCCAGTAGTATAGATATGTACAATGAGCAGTTCTTC
>.|TRBV11-2|few|TRBJ2-3
CASSNPPRGPTDTQYF
TGTGCCAGCAGCAACCCCCCCAGGGGTCCCACAGATACGCAGTATTTT
>.|TRBV7-6|few|TRBJ2-7
CASSLGSHYEQYF
TGTGCCAGCAGCTTAGGCTCCCACTACGAGCAGTACTTC
>.|TRBV7-3|many|TRBJ2-2
CASSYGTGTGELFF
TGTGCCAGCAGCTATGGGACCGGCACCGGGGAGCTGTTTTTT
>.|TRBV19|.|TRBJ2-7
CASSDDRTYEQYF
TGTGCCAGTAGTGACGACCGGACCTACGAGCAGTACTTC
>.|TRBV20-1|.|TRBJ1-3
CSARDWQPYSGNTIYF
TGCAGTGCTAGAGATTGGCAGCCTTACTCTGGAAACACCATATATTTT
>.|TRBV27|.|TRBJ1-4
CASSIGDEKLFF
TGTGCCAGCTCAATTGGGGATGAAAAACTGTTTTTT
>.|TRBV6-2/TRBV6-3|few|TRBJ2-3
CASSQTVDTQYF
TGTGCCAGCAGTCAGACAGTGGATACGCAGTATTTT
>TRBD1|TRBV7-6|.|TRBJ2-3
CASSLRQGATDTQYF
TGTGCCAGCAGCTTAAGACAGGGGGCAACAGATACGCAGTATTTT
>.|TRBV5-1|many|TRBJ2-2
CASSLVTNGELFF
TGCGCCAGCAGCTTGGTGACGAACGGGGAGCTGTTTTTT
>.|TRBV20-1|few|TRBJ2-1
CSARPTRFYNEQFF
TGCAGTGCCCGCCCTACTAGATTCTACAATGAGCAGTTCTTC
>.|TRBV10-3|.|TRBJ2-3
CAIRGEGPDTQYF
TGTGCCATCAGGGGTGAAGGTCCAGATACGCAGTATTTT
>TRBD2|TRBV10-3|few|TRBJ2-1
CATDPGTSGDNEQFF
TGTGCCACCGACCCCGGGACTAGCGGAGACAATGAGCAGTTCTTC
>.|TRBV12-3/TRBV12-4|many|TRBJ1-2
CASSPLQGYYGYTF
TGTGCCAGCAGTCCACTGCAGGGGTACTATGGCTACACCTTC
>.|TRBV7-6|.|TRBJ2-7
CASSLAGNGNEQYF
TGTGCCAGCAGCTTAGCAGGGAACGGCAACGAGCAGTACTTC
>.|TRBV6-8|.|TRBJ2-7
CASRYTGPTPDLSYEQNF
TGTGCCAGCAGGTACACGGGACCCACCCCCGATCTTTCCTACGAGCAGAACTTC
>.|TRBV6-5|.|TRBJ2-3
CASSFEGSTDTQYF
TGTGCCAGCAGTTTCGAGGGGAGCACAGATACGCAGTATTTT
>.|TRBV20-1|many|TRBJ1-2
CSAREGNTLDYGYTF
TGCAGTGCTAGAGAAGGGAACACCTTGGACTATGGCTACACCTTC